This TCR beta chain was identified in a study of OX40 agonist ivuxolimab in advanced cancers. Concerning the study at large: The costimulatory receptor OX40 (CD134) was targeted by ivuxolimab, a fully human IgG2 agonistic monoclonal antibody. Of the 50 to 55 dose-escalation patients, hepatocellular carcinoma was present in around 20, melanoma in approximately 15, renal cell carcinoma in 9 and head and neck cancer in 9. A male proportion of roughly 80% and a mean age of 60 years, ranging from 23 to 79, were recorded for the dose-escalation cohort. Partial responses were achieved by three dose-escalation patients, of whom one had hepatocellular carcinoma and two had cutaneous melanoma. Prior anti-PD-1, anti-PD-L1 or anti-CTLA-4 therapy was permitted, and checkpoint inhibitors had been received by about 44% of dose-escalation patients. The monotherapy dose-escalation portion (N of about 52 patients) of the phase I ivuxolimab trial is reported in the paper. Intravenous ivuxolimab was administered to patients every 2 weeks at six dose levels: 0.01, 0.1, 0.3, 1.5, 3 and 10 mg/kg. The point of sequencing TCRbeta in the periphery was to test whether ivuxolimab changed TCR sequence diversity and drove clonal T-cell expansion. The full study reports these points: Low levels of normalized T-cell clonal expansion were also shown by some nonresponding patients. On average, CD8+ T cells showed more expanded clones than CD4+ T cells after ivuxolimab. In the 0.1-3.0 mg/kg groups, partial responders had among the lowest normalized peripheral clonal expansion, particularly in CD8+ T cells. At doses of 0.1 to 3.0 mg/kg, clonal expansion of both CD4+ and CD8+ blood T cells was observed from baseline to week 6. The antigen specificity of the clonally expanded peripheral T cells was not determined.

To sequence the TCRbeta CDR3 region, genomic DNA was isolated from the sorted cells. The immunoSEQ Assay was used for sequencing of TCRbeta CDR3 regions. Held by TCRdb, this immuneACCESS table contains in-frame sequences only and omits some clones. Under half of the omission traces to an unresolved V gene where checked; the cause of the rest is unknown. This sample holds 43,000 or so clones; around 87% were observed only once. The top ten hold about 35% of the sample. The CDR3, cysteine through phenylalanine, is 12 amino acids long. CDR3 DNA is the only sequence kept; it has 36 bases, read in frame from the first base. Via the germline V gene, CDR1 is SGHTA and CDR2 FQGNSA. V was cut back by 9 bases and J by 0 bases, leaving a gap of 5 bases between them. With regard to this clone: The target of this receptor is not known. No base quality information exists; no much larger clone differs at one position.

Patients with autoimmune disease history or receiving systemic immunosuppression were excluded from the trial. Peripheral blood for TCR sequencing was collected from all dose cohorts at baseline, on cycle 4 day 1, and on cycle 7 day 1. Samples were obtained from an open-label, multicenter, first-in-human phase I dose-escalation trial of ivuxolimab. Adults with locally advanced or metastatic melanoma, renal cell, hepatocellular, or head and neck squamous cell carcinoma were enrolled in the trial. CD4+ and CD8+ T cells were sorted separately from peripheral blood before TCR sequencing. Rearrangement joined TRBV7-2 to TRBJ1-4; the D gene cannot be resolved reliably. This sequence was found in an adult with an advanced solid tumor such as melanoma, head and neck, liver or kidney cancer. The sample here was CD4+ or CD8+ T cells sorted from blood, taken in a trial of the OX40 agonist ivuxolimab. CDR3 protein: CASRTTNEKLFF. The sequenced DNA is TGTGCCAGTCGAACAACTAATGAAAAACTGTTTTTT.